This T cell receptor beta chain is drawn from a study of patients and donors after allogeneic stem cell transplantation (dated by TCRdb to 2019 to 2021). A distance of 14 bases separates the germline ends of V and J, which lose 2 bases and 5 bases respectively. The germline V gene sets CDR1 to SGDLS and CDR2 to YYNGEE. Including cysteine and phenylalanine, the CDR3 has 15 amino acids. Of all the DNA, just the CDR3 is kept, 45 bases in frame from base 1. Receptors were amplified or captured by RT-PCR. TCRdb lists the instrument as NextSeq 550. Starting from the raw public reads, TCRdb applied fastp trimming at Q25, assembled clones with MiXCR and retained in-frame beta chains. CDR3 protein duplicates are merged, each entry listing the most common genes and DNA. This sample has about a million distinct CDR3 sequences in its table, and around 17% of those were observed once. The ten top clones hold 6% of the sample.

This clonotype appeared a few times. No cognate antigen has been identified for it. No clone much larger than this one lies a single base away; base qualities are absent. Sequenced: blood, either unsorted or a sorted T cell fraction (not recorded which). This clonotype was obtained from a human donor who was either an allogeneic HSCT recipient or a stem cell or donor lymphocyte infusion donor (not recorded which). It is not recorded whose cells these are; they may come from a transplant donor. Recombination connected TRBV9 to TRBJ2-1; the D gene is tentatively TRBD1 or TRBD2, each matching 5 bases. For the CDR3, the sequence is CASSVKGTGDNEQFF. The nucleotides are TGTGCCAGCAGCGTCAAGGGGACGGGTGACAATGAGCAGTTCTTC.